Following are 19 T cell receptor beta chains from one sample sequenced in a study of T cell responses to AZD1222 COVID-19 vaccine. TCRdb keeps only in-frame clones here, not all; method: immunoSEQ multiplex PCR. The table has just under 150,000 clones, around nine tenths seen once. The sequences come from peripheral blood, collected 28 days after the second AZD1222 dose. These receptors were taken from an adult who received the AZD1222 COVID-19 vaccine.

As to this clone: Other DNA sequences in the same sample also yield this CDR3. The chain uses TRBV30 and TRBJ2-3; D is unresolved. The CDR3 extends over 11 amino acids. Germline values: CDR1 GTSNPN, CDR2 SVGIG (reference sequence). V was cut by 0 bases and J by 5 bases, with 3 bases left in between. The CDR3 sequence: CAWSVRDTQYF. The DNA of the CDR3 is TGTGCCTGGAGTGTAAGAGATACGCAGTATTTT.

V usage is TRBV6-1 and J usage is TRBJ1-5; 7 bases line up with TRBD1. The CDR3 spans 16 residues. Trimming cost V 1 base and J 1 base; bases outside gene matches: 4. Germline V lookup: CDR1 MNHNS, CDR2 SASEGT. The DNA for the CDR3 is TGTGCCAGCAGTGAAGAGCAGGGGGAGAGCAATCAGCCCCAGCATTTT. This sequence encodes CASSEEQGESNQPQHF.

The genes are TRBV6-6 and TRBJ2-7; 7 bases line up with TRBD1. Germline-derived CDR1 and CDR2 are MNHNY and SVGAGI (reference sequence). The V and J ends lost 6 bases and 2 bases, in that order; junction bases with no gene match: 1. This CDR3 spans 12 amino acids. The CDR3 sequence is CASRTGPYEQYF. DNA of the CDR3: TGTGCCAGCAGGACAGGGCCCTACGAGCAGTACTTC.

This clone showed up just once. The chain joins TRBV28 to TRBJ2-7, with 8 bases matching TRBD1. Losses at the gene ends were 5 bases for V and 3 bases for J; bases not matched to a gene: 9. Germline lookup yields CDR1 MDHEN and CDR2 SYDVKM. This CDR3 is 15 amino acids long. Here the CDR3 reads CASSQGGQADYEQYF. In DNA, the CDR3 is TGTGCCAGCAGTCAAGGGGGACAGGCGGACTACGAGCAGTACTTC.

The chain joins TRBV9 to TRBJ1-5; D remains ambiguous. CDR1 and CDR2 from the germline V gene are SGDLS and YYNGEE. V gave up 2 bases and J gave up 2 bases, with 5 bases separating them. The CDR3 extends over 13 amino acids. CDR3 in DNA: TGTGCCAGCAGCGTCCAGGGCAATCAGCCCCAGCATTTT. Translating gives CASSVQGNQPQHF.

The gene calls are TRBV4-2 and TRBJ2-3; D not certain. This CDR3 is 15 amino acids long. V lost 0 bases and J lost 0, with 7 bases in between. CDR1 and CDR2 (germline): LGHNA, YNFKEQ. This chain's CDR3 is CASSQEYDSTDTQYF. CDR3 nucleotide sequence: TGTGCCAGCAGCCAAGAATACGACAGCACAGATACGCAGTATTTT.

This chain connects TRBV18 to TRBJ1-5; D gene unclear. The CDR3 is 14 residues long. The germline V gene has CDR1 KGHSH and CDR2 LQKENI. V lost 1 base to trimming and J lost 6 bases, with 10 bases between them. The CDR3 sequence is CASSPLETSQPQHF. CDR3 in DNA: TGTGCCAGCTCACCACTTGAGACTTCTCAGCCCCAGCATTTT. Together with reference TRBV18 and TRBJ1-5, the CDR3 gives the full variable domain: NAGVMQNPRHLVRRRGQEARLRCSPMKGHSHVYWYRQLPEEGLKFMVYLQKENIIDESGMPKERFSAEFPKEGPSILRIQQVVRGDSAAYFCASSPLETSQPQHFGDGTRLSIL.

The rearrangement links TRBV30 to TRBJ2-3, with 12 bases that match TRBD2. Germline-derived CDR1 and CDR2 are GTSNPN and SVGIG (reference sequence). The CDR3 sequence is 16 residues long. V shed 1 base, J shed 1 base, and the junction held 3 bases outside the gene matches. The DNA for the CDR3 is TGTGCCTGGAGTGGACTAGCGGGAGCTCGCACAGATACGCAGTATTTT. Residues: CAWSGLAGARTDTQYF. The full variable domain, with the rest looked up from reference TRBV30 and TRBJ2-3, is SQTIHQWPATLVQPVGSPLSLECTVEGTSNPNLYWYRQAAGRGLQLLFYSVGIGQISSEVPQNLSASRPQDRQFILSSKKLLLSDSGFYLCAWSGLAGARTDTQYFGPGTRLTVL.

The CDR3 DNA is TGTGCCAGCAGCCGGACAGGGGACAGAGAGACCCAGTACTTC. Residues: CASSRTGDRETQYF. V gene TRBV7-9 combines with J gene TRBJ2-5; TRBD1 matches 9 bases. Germline CDR1 is SEHNR and CDR2 is FQNEAQ (reference sequence). CDR3 length equals 14 residues. The trim removed 5 bases at V and 4 bases at J, leaving 5 bases unmatched.

The gene calls are TRBV14 and TRBJ2-5; D is undetermined. The CDR3 totals 13 residues. Trimming pared 6 bases from V and 1 base from J, leaving 9 bases between. In germline, CDR1 is SGHDN, CDR2 FVKESK. The CDR3 spells CASRTTFQETQYF. The CDR3 DNA reads TGTGCCAGCAGGACGACATTCCAAGAGACCCAGTACTTC.

CDR3 sequence reads: CASSRTGLTEDEQYF. Here the CDR3 DNA reads TGTGCCAGCAGTCGGACAGGCCTAACAGAGGACGAGCAGTACTTC. The chain combines TRBV6-5 with TRBJ2-7; 7 bases are a match to TRBD1. The CDR3 runs to 15 residues. Germline values: CDR1 MNHEY, CDR2 SVGAGI. With 5 bases clipped from V and 5 bases from J, the junction kept 12 bases outside the gene matches.

The chain carries TRBV20-1 and TRBJ2-7; 10 bases fit TRBD1. This CDR3 spans 15 amino acids. Germline V gene lookup returns CDR1 DFQATT and CDR2 SNEGSKA (reference sequence). The junction had 5 bases not matched to a gene; V was cut back by 3 bases and J by 0 bases. CDR3 sequence: CSASARQGASYEQYF. The DNA for the CDR3 is TGCAGTGCTAGTGCCCGACAGGGGGCCTCCTACGAGCAGTACTTC.

This sequence joins TRBV7-3 and TRBJ1-1; D is possibly TRBD1 (5 bases). Trimming pared 6 bases from V and 3 bases from J, leaving 14 bases between. The CDR3 covers 14 residues. The germline CDR1 and CDR2 sequences are SGHTA and FQGTGA. The CDR3, as DNA: TGTGCCAGCAGTTTAGGGGCCAGGCACACTGAAGCTTTCTTT. This gives the protein CASSLGARHTEAFF.

The gene calls are TRBV7-3 and TRBJ1-1; 8 bases match TRBD1. After removal of 5 bases from V and 2 bases from J, the junction contained 10 bases not matched to a gene. The CDR3 is made up of 16 amino acids. Germline assignment: CDR1 SGHTA and CDR2 FQGTGA. The CDR3 region is CASSPGQGFVNTEAFF. CDR3 nucleotide sequence: TGTGCCAGCAGCCCAGGACAGGGATTCGTAAACACTGAAGCTTTCTTT.

The chain combines TRBV24-1 with TRBJ2-3; TRBD1 agrees at 9 bases. V lost 3 bases and J lost 1; bases outside the gene matches: 1. The CDR3 is 15 residues long. CDR1 is KGHDR, CDR2 SFDVKD, per germline. DNA of the CDR3: TGTGCCACCAGTGATAGGACAGGGGGCACAGATACGCAGTATTTT. It translates to CATSDRTGGTDTQYF.

As for this clone: Mismatch with germline at one junction end may stem from a read error. V and J are TRBV7-7 and TRBJ2-3; 9 positions match TRBD2. The CDR3 runs to 16 residues. Germline CDR1 reads SSHAT; CDR2 reads FNYEAQ (reference sequence). The CDR3 nucleotides are TGTGCTAGCAGCTTAGGGGTAGCGGGAGGCACAGATACGCAGTATTTT. It is translated as CASSLGVAGGTDTQYF.

The chain carries TRBV9 and TRBJ2-2; weak D call: TRBD2 (5 bases). V dropped 0 bases and J dropped 6 bases, with 15 bases sitting between them. Germline lookup yields CDR1 SGDLS and CDR2 YYNGEE. CDR3 length: 16 amino acids. The CDR3, as DNA: TGTGCCAGCAGCGTAGGGGTAGGGAGAAAGGCCGGGGAGCTGTTTTTT. It yields the protein CASSVGVGRKAGELFF. The whole variable domain, filled in from reference TRBV9 and TRBJ2-2, reads DSGVTQTPKHLITATGQRVTLRCSPRSGDLSVYWYQQSLDQGLQFLIQYYNGEERAKGNILERFSAQQFPDLHSELNLSSLELGDSALYFCASSVGVGRKAGELFFGEGSRLTVL.

V and J are TRBV30 and TRBJ1-1; no firm D call. Trimming shortened V by 1 base and J by 2 bases, and 11 bases separated the two germline ends. Germline CDR1 reads GTSNPN; CDR2 reads SVGIG (reference sequence). This CDR3 spans 14 amino acids. In DNA, the CDR3 is TGTGCCTGGAGTGCTCAGTTGTCTAACACTGAAGCTTTCTTT. This gives the protein CAWSAQLSNTEAFF.

The V gene is TRBV15, the J gene TRBJ2-2; a possible D gene is TRBD1 (5 bases). The germline V and J ends were trimmed by 3 bases and 6 bases, with 11 bases remaining between them. The germline gives CDR1 LNHNV, CDR2 YYDKDF (reference sequence). CDR3 length equals 14 residues. In nucleotides, the CDR3 is TGTGCCACCAGCAGGCAATTAGGGGCCGGGGAGCTGTTTTTT. Its translation is CATSRQLGAGELFF.